Ten or more counts support the clone carrying this T cell receptor beta chain. This sample was included in a study of neurological immune-mediated disorders. TCRdb reprocessed the 5' RACE reads via MiXCR and lists one record per CDR3 protein. The sample has about 43,000 distinct CDR3 sequences; 12% are singletons. Trimming removed 3 bases from V and 2 bases from J; junction bases left unmatched: 3. From germline, CDR1 is SQVTM and CDR2 ANQGSEA. CDR3 length equals 14 residues. The J gene is TRBJ2-3, the V gene TRBV29-1; 9 bases fit TRBD2. The receptor was isolated from a female donor in good health. The sequencing input was PBMCs. Here the CDR3 reads CSVEGTSLTDTQYF. The DNA for the CDR3 is TGCAGCGTTGAGGGGACTAGCCTCACAGATACGCAGTATTTT.